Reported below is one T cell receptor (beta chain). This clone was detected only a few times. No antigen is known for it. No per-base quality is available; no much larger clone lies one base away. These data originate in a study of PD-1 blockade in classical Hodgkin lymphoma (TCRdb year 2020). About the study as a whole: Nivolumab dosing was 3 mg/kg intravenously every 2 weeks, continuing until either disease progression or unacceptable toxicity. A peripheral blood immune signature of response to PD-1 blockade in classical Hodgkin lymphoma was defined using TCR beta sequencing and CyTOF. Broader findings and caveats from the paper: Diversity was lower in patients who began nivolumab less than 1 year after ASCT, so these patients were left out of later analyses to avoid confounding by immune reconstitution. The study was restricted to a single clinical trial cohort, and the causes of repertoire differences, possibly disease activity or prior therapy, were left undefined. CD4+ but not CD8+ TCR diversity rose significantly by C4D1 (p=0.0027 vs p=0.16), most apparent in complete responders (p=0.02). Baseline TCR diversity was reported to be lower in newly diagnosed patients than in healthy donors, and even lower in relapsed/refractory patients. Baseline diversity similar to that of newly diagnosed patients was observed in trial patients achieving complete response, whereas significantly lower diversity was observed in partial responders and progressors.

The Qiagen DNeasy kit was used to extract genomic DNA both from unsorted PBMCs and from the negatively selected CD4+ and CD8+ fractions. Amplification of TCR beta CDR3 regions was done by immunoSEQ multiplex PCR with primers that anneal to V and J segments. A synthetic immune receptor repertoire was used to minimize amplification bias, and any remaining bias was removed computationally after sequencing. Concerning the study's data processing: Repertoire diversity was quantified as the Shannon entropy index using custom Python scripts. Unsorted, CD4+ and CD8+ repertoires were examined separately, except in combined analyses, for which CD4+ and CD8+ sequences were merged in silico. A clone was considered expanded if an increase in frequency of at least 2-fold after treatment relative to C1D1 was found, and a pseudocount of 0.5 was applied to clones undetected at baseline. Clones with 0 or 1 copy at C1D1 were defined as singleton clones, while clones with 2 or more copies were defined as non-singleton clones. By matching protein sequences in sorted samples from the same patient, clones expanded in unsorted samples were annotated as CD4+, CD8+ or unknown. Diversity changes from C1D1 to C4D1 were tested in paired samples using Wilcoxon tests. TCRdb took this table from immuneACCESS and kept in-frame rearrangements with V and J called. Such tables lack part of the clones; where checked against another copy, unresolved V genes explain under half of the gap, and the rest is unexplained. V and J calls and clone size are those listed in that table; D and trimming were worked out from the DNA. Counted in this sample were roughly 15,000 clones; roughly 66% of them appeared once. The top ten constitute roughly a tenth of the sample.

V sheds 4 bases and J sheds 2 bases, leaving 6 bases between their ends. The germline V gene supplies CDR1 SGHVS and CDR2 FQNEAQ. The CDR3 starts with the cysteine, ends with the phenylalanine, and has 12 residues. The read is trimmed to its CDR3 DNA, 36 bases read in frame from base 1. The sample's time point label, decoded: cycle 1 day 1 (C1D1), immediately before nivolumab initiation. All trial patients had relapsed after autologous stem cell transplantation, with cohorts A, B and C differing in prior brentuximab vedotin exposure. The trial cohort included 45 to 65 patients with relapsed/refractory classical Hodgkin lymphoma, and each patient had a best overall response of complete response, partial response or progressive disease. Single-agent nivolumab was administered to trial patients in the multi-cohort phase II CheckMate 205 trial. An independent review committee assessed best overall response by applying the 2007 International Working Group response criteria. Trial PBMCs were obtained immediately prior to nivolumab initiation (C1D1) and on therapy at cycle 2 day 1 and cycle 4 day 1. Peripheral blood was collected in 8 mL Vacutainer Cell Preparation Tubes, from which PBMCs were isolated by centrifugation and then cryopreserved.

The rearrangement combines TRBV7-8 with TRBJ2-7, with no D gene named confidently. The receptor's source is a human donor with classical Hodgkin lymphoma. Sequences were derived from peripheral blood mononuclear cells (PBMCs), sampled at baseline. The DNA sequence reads TGTGCCAGCAGCTCCGTCCCCTACGAGCAGTACTTC. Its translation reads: CASSSVPYEQYF.